The clone carrying this TCR beta chain was observed a handful of times. This record belongs to a study of blood T cell repertoires in COVID-19. Across under 25 US areas, participants ranged in age from 18 to 89 years. In the study's own analysis: Cell counts per sample came from amplifying reference gene primers. This table comes from immunoSEQ multiplex PCR, and its TCRdb copy is limited to in-frame clones, with some not included. V, J and clone size derive from that table, while D and trimming were established from the DNA sequence. The sample consists of 190,000 or so clones, around four fifths of them appearing once. Germline V lookup: CDR1 ENHRY, CDR2 SYGVKD. This CDR3 region has 13 residues. Trimming cost V 3 bases and J 15 bases; bases outside gene matches: 9.

The sequenced sample consisted of PBMCs or T cells enriched from blood (not recorded which). This clonotype was sampled from a man aged 35-49 years who had recovered from COVID-19. This chain uses TRBV10-3 with TRBJ2-3, with 10 bases fitting TRBD1. CDR3 bases: TGTGCCATCAGTGAAAATTTGGGACAGGGGAAATATTTT. This translates into CAISENLGQGKYF.